This passage covers 3 T cell receptor beta chains from one sample sequenced in a study of cytomegalovirus exposure and HLA in healthy donors. Use of 60 Vbeta and 13 Jbeta primers characterized the PCR. Profiling relied on immunoSEQ multiplex PCR, and the TCRdb table lists in-frame clones only, not all of them. This sample has 85,000 to 100,000 clones, with under 80% found just once. Input material: PBMCs. All receptors come from a man aged 50-60 years in good health and CMV-seropositive.

The rearrangement joins TRBV4-1 to TRBJ2-2; a possible D gene is TRBD2 (6 bases). Germline V gives CDR1 MGHRA, CDR2 YSYEKL. V dropped 3 bases and J dropped 8 bases, with 13 bases sitting between them. This CDR3 contains 14 residues. The CDR3 here is CASSHQGLSGELFF. The CDR3 DNA sequence: TGCGCCAGCAGCCATCAGGGACTGTCGGGGGAGCTGTTTTTT.

The V and J genes are TRBV4-1 and TRBJ1-4; the D is unclear. The CDR3 consists of 17 residues. The V and J ends lost 1 base and 3 bases respectively, with 15 bases between them. CDR1 and CDR2 (germline): MGHRA, YSYEKL. The CDR3 reads CASSQGLGEGANEKLFF. CDR3 bases: TGCGCCAGCAGCCAAGGGCTCGGCGAAGGAGCTAATGAAAAACTGTTTTTT.

This chain connects TRBV4-1 to TRBJ1-6; D gene unclear. The CDR3 runs to 12 residues. V lost 6 bases, J lost 5 bases, and 5 bases lay in between. Germline loops: CDR1 MGHRA, CDR2 YSYEKL. The CDR3 loop is CASRTNNSPLHF. The CDR3 nucleotides are TGCGCCAGCAGAACAAATAATTCACCCCTCCACTTT.